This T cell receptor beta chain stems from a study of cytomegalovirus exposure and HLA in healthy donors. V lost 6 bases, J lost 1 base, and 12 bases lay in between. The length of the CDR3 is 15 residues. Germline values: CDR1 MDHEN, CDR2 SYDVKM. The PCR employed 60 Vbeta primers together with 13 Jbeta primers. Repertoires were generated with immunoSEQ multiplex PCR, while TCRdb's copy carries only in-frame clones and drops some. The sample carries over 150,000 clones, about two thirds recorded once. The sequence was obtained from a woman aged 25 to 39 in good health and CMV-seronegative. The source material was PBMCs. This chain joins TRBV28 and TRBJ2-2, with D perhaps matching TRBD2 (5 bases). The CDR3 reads CASRRERMNTGELFF. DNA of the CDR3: TGTGCCAGCAGGAGGGAACGGATGAACACCGGGGAGCTGTTTTTT.